Listed below are T cell receptor beta chains from one sample, sequenced in a study of shared clonotypes between healthy human individuals. Only in-frame clones appear in the TCRdb table, and some are missing; sequencing was by immunoSEQ multiplex PCR. The top ten hold 13% of the sample, which has about 450,000 clones, 70% to 80% seen once. Sequenced: PBMCs. The source of these receptors is a woman in her thirties or forties in good health. Some clones in this sample may be carry-over from other donors' samples. The CDR3 runs from the conserved cysteine through the conserved F or W. A D gene is named only where the DNA matches it firmly. The listing skips clone size in some rows; elsewhere it reads once, few, many or a size class.

TGTGCCAGCGCGAGGGGGGGTGGCGGCACTGAAGCTTTCTTT | CASARGGGGTEAFF | TRBJ1-1 | - | TRBV28 | few
TGTGCCAGCAGTCCGGACAGGATAACCTACGAGCAGTACTTC | CASSPDRITYEQYF | TRBJ2-7 | TRBD1 | TRBV6-5 | once
TGTGCCAGCAGCTTAGACCCGAGTAGCGTCACAGATACGCAGTATTTT | CASSLDPSSVTDTQYF | TRBJ2-3 | - | TRBV7-2 | many
TGTGCCACCAGCAGAGATTCGGGGAGAGGCGAGACCCAGTACTTC | CATSRDSGRGETQYF | TRBJ2-5 | - | TRBV15 | -
TGCGCCAGCAGCCAAGCGGTTCTAGGGGTTTACAATGAGCAGTTCTTC | CASSQAVLGVYNEQFF | TRBJ2-1 | - | TRBV4-1 | -
TGCGCCAGCAGCCACGGACCTGACCAGCCCCAGCATTTT | CASSHGPDQPQHF | TRBJ1-5 | - | TRBV4-1 | -
TGTGCCAGCAGCCAACACCTCTGGAGTCCGGAGACCCAGTACTTC | CASSQHLWSPETQYF | TRBJ2-5 | - | TRBV4-2 | -
TGTGCCAGCAGCCAGACTAGCGGGAGCCAAGAGACCCAGTACTTC | CASSQTSGSQETQYF | TRBJ2-5 | TRBD2 | TRBV6-4 | many
TGTGCCAGTAAAGACTCCCCTTTGGACGAGCAGTACTTC | CASKDSPLDEQYF | TRBJ2-7 | - | TRBV19 | -
TGCAGTGCCATCCGGGACACTGAAGCTTTCTTT | CSAIRDTEAFF | TRBJ1-1 | - | TRBV20-1 | -
TGTGCCAGCAGCTCCCCCGGACAGGGCAACTATGGCTACACCTTC | CASSSPGQGNYGYTF | TRBJ1-2 | TRBD1 | TRBV6-5 | -
TGTGCCATCAGCCCGCAGCGACAGGGGGCCGGCTCACCCCTCCACTTT | CAISPQRQGAGSPLHF | TRBJ1-6 | TRBD1 | TRBV10-3 | -
TGCGCCAGCAGCCCGGGACAGGTCTCCTACGAGCAGTACTTC | CASSPGQVSYEQYF | TRBJ2-7 | TRBD1 | TRBV5-1 | -
TGTGCCAGCAGCATCGACGCCCACTACGAGCAGTACTTC | CASSIDAHYEQYF | TRBJ2-7 | - | TRBV5-4 | -
TGTGCCAGCAGCAAAGCGGACAGGGCCAATTTAATGAACACTGAAGCTTTCTTT | CASSKADRANLMNTEAFF | TRBJ1-1 | - | TRBV21-1 | -
TGTGCCAGCAGCTCTACCACAGGGGGAACTGAAGCTTTCTTT | CASSSTTGGTEAFF | TRBJ1-1 | TRBD1 | TRBV11-3 | -
TGTGCCAGCAGCTTAGGACAGGGAGGGAACACTGAAGCTTTCTTT | CASSLGQGGNTEAFF | TRBJ1-1 | TRBD1 | TRBV11-3 | -
TGTGCCAGCAGTTCGGGTAGGGAGCGCAATCAGCCCCAGCATTTT | CASSSGRERNQPQHF | TRBJ1-5 | - | TRBV6-6 | once